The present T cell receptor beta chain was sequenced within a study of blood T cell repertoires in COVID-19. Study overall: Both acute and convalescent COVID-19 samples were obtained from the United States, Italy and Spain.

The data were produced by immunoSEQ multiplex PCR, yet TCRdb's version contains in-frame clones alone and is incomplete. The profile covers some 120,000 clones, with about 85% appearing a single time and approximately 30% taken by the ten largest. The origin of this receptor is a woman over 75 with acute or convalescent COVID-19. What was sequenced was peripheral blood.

The CDR3 sequence is CASSVGTGGNQPQHF. The CDR3 coding sequence is TGTGCCAGCAGCGTAGGGACAGGAGGCAATCAGCCCCAGCATTTT. This chain connects TRBV9 to TRBJ1-5; 7 nucleotides agree with TRBD1. With V trimmed by 0 bases and J by 2 bases, 2 bases remained unmatched. The CDR3 has 15 residues. Germline CDR1 SGDLS, CDR2 YYNGEE.